Each of the 11 T cell receptor beta chains below was sequenced from the same sample in a study of cytomegalovirus exposure and HLA in healthy donors. Primers: 60 Vbeta forward and 13 Jbeta reverse. Some clones are missing from TCRdb's copy, which holds only in-frame ones; the method was immunoSEQ multiplex PCR. The sample shows around 140,000 clones, about 10% of them seen only once. The sequenced material came from PBMCs. All receptors come from a man in his fifties in good health and CMV-seronegative.

The CDR3 region has the DNA TGTGCCAGCAGCGTAGAAAGGGCAGGGGCTTTAAATCAGCCCCAGCATTTT. This sequence encodes CASSVERAGALNQPQHF. V gene TRBV9 combines with J gene TRBJ1-5; a weak D match, TRBD1 (6 bases). The CDR3 loop spans 17 amino acids. Germline V gene sequence: CDR1 SGDLS, CDR2 YYNGEE. V was shortened by 0 bases and J by 4 bases, with 17 bases between the two germline ends. The variable domain in full, completed from reference TRBV9 and TRBJ1-5, reads DSGVTQTPKHLITATGQRVTLRCSPRSGDLSVYWYQQSLDQGLQFLIQYYNGEERAKGNILERFSAQQFPDLHSELNLSSLELGDSALYFCASSVERAGALNQPQHFGDGTRLSIL.

The sample holds a few counts of this clone. The chain carries TRBV2 and TRBJ1-3; possibly TRBD1 for D (5 bases). The V gene's germline CDR1 is SNHLY and CDR2 FYNNEI. V was trimmed by 8 bases and J by 4 bases, leaving 18 bases between them. The CDR3 runs 15 residues. The CDR3 loop reads CASGGGSGHGNTIYF. CDR3 nucleotides: TGTGCCAGCGGAGGAGGGTCTGGACACGGAAACACCATATATTTT.

This chain links TRBV27 with TRBJ2-7; 7 bases agree with TRBD1. The V and J ends lost 1 base and 0 bases, in that order; junction bases with no gene match: 6. Germline V CDR1 and CDR2: MNHEY, SMNVEV (reference sequence). The CDR3 is made up of 16 amino acids. Here the CDR3 reads CASSLFPTGSSYEQYF. Here the CDR3 DNA reads TGTGCCAGCAGTTTATTCCCGACAGGGTCCTCCTACGAGCAGTACTTC.

A few counts support this clone. V is TRBV2 and J is TRBJ1-4, with unresolved D. Per the germline V gene, CDR1 is SNHLY and CDR2 is FYNNEI. Trimming removed 2 bases at V and 0 bases at J, with 10 bases between. The CDR3 runs to 16 residues. The CDR3 is CASSEIVSATNEKLFF. The CDR3 DNA reads as TGTGCCAGCAGTGAAATTGTATCCGCAACTAATGAAAAACTGTTTTTT.

The chain links TRBV2 to TRBJ2-7, with D possibly TRBD2 on 5 matching bases. The CDR3 is 14 residues long. The V gene lost 7 bases and the J gene lost 4 bases, with 17 bases spanning the gap. Germline V CDR1 and CDR2: SNHLY, FYNNEI. CDR3 loop: CASTITGVAYEQYF. Written as DNA, the CDR3 is TGTGCCAGCACCATTACCGGGGTGGCTTACGAGCAGTACTTC.

The V gene is TRBV5-1, the J gene TRBJ2-2; no clear D gene. The CDR3 consists of 13 residues. The V gene's germline CDR1 is SGHRS and CDR2 YFSETQ. V lost 4 bases, J lost 9 bases, and 13 bases lay in between. This CDR3 is CASSQELGRELFF. The CDR3 DNA reads TGCGCCAGCAGCCAGGAATTAGGCAGGGAGCTGTTTTTT.

This clone occurred a few times. The rearrangement links TRBV4-2 to TRBJ1-5, with no clear D. V gave up 1 base and J gave up 3 bases, with 10 bases separating them. This CDR3 has 15 residues. Germline V CDR1 and CDR2: LGHNA, YNFKEQ. CDR3 sequence reads: CASSQGGSLNQPQHF. Here the CDR3 DNA reads TGTGCCAGCAGCCAAGGAGGGTCTCTCAATCAGCCCCAGCATTTT.

J is TRBJ1-1 and V is TRBV6-5, with TRBD1 identical over 8 bases. With V trimmed by 0 bases and J by 0 bases, 0 bases remained unmatched. Germline CDR1 and CDR2: MNHEY and SVGAGI. There are 15 residues in the CDR3. The CDR3 spells CASSYSTGVNTEAFF. CDR3 in DNA: TGTGCCAGCAGTTACTCGACAGGGGTGAACACTGAAGCTTTCTTT.

The chain couples TRBV5-1 to TRBJ2-7; the D is unclear. Germline loops: CDR1 SGHRS, CDR2 YFSETQ. V was cut by 4 bases and J by 0 bases, with 8 bases left in between. The length of the CDR3 is 13 residues. The CDR3 protein is CASSIGVSYEQYF. The DNA of the CDR3 is TGCGCCAGCAGCATAGGAGTCTCCTACGAGCAGTACTTC.

This clone was observed a handful of times. This rearrangement joins TRBV5-1 to TRBJ2-6; D ambiguous. Trimming shortened V by 6 bases and J by 4 bases, and 8 bases separated the two germline ends. This CDR3 region has 13 residues. CDR1 is SGHRS, CDR2 YFSETQ, per germline. The CDR3 DNA follows: TGCGCCAGCATGCTCCGGGGGGCCAACGTCCTGACTTTC. Its translation is CASMLRGANVLTF.

The V and J genes are TRBV7-9 and TRBJ2-1; D possibly corresponds to TRBD1 (5 bases). The V gene's germline CDR1 is SEHNR and CDR2 FQNEAQ (reference sequence). V lost 4 bases and J lost 8, with 12 bases in between. CDR3 length equals 13 residues. CDR3 sequence reads: CASSSAGSDEQFF. CDR3 coding DNA: TGTGCCAGCAGCTCGGCAGGGTCTGATGAGCAGTTCTTC.